Shown below are 9 T cell receptor beta chains from a single sample sequenced in a study of T-cell reconstitution after alpha-beta-depleted transplantation in children. It was with unique molecular identifiers that the TCRbeta library was prepared. TCRdb reprocessed the PCR reads with MiXCR, giving one entry per CDR3 protein. The data contain fewer than 400,000 distinct CDR3 sequences, around 20% of them singletons. Sequenced here: PBMCs from the stem cell graft donor, sampled from the stem cell graft. The source is a human donor who donated a stem cell graft to a child with acute myeloid leukemia.

The chain uses TRBV7-2 and TRBJ1-4; D unresolved. Germline V gene data show CDR1 as SGHTA and CDR2 as FQGNSA. The V and J ends lost 2 bases and 3 bases respectively, with 10 bases between them. This CDR3 contains 15 residues. The CDR3 DNA reads as TGTGCCAGCAGCTTACGTTGGGTGCCTAATGAAAAACTGTTTTTT. This gives the protein CASSLRWVPNEKLFF.

The V call is TRBV7-3, the J call TRBJ2-7; 12 positions match TRBD2. The J segment lost 7 bases and the V segment lost 5 bases, leaving 3 bases of the junction unmatched. The germline CDR1 and CDR2 sequences are SGHTA and FQGTGA. The CDR3 extends over 13 amino acids. The CDR3 sequence is CASSGLAGSEQYF. Here the CDR3 DNA reads TGTGCCAGCAGCGGACTAGCGGGAAGTGAGCAGTACTTC.

This sequence joins TRBV2 and TRBJ2-1; D gene uncertain. This CDR3 is built from 12 residues. Per germline, CDR1 SNHLY and CDR2 FYNNEI. Trimming pared 6 bases from V and 10 bases from J, leaving 13 bases between. In DNA, the CDR3 is TGTGCCAGCAGACGCCTTCCTATCGAGCAGTTCTTC. It is translated as CASRRLPIEQFF.

This clonotype has ten or more counts. This chain links TRBV29-1 with TRBJ2-2; TRBD2 matches 8 bases. CDR3 length: 14 amino acids. Germline lookup yields CDR1 SQVTM and CDR2 ANQGSEA. With 4 bases clipped from V and 4 bases from J, the junction kept 5 bases outside the gene matches. CDR3 in amino acids: CSVVSGSSTGELFF. CDR3 nucleotides: TGCAGCGTTGTCAGCGGGAGTAGCACCGGGGAGCTGTTTTTT.

This clonotype turned up a few times. The rearrangement uses TRBV27 and TRBJ2-1, with a weak D call TRBD2 (5 bases). From germline, CDR1 is MNHEY and CDR2 SMNVEV (reference sequence). Between the trimmed V and J ends, which lost 0 bases and 9 bases, there was a span of 15 bases. CDR3 length: 15 residues. Here the CDR3 DNA reads TGTGCCAGCAGTTTATCTTTCCGGGATACCGGTGAGCAGTTCTTC. Protein sequence: CASSLSFRDTGEQFF.

This clonotype appeared many times. This CDR3 reads CASSLRGEETQYF. DNA for the CDR3: TGTGCCAGCAGTTTGCGAGGGGAGGAGACCCAGTACTTC. This chain connects TRBV27 to TRBJ2-5; D could derive from TRBD1 or TRBD2 (5 bases each). Germline V gives CDR1 MNHEY, CDR2 SMNVEV (reference sequence). V was trimmed by 3 bases and J by 5 bases, leaving 10 bases between them. This CDR3 has 13 amino acids.

The genes are TRBV11-2 and TRBJ2-5; D is unresolved. The CDR3 loop spans 16 amino acids. From germline, CDR1 is SGHAT and CDR2 FQNNGV. Trimming took off 4 bases at V and 1 base at J, with 16 bases between the two ends. Here the CDR3 DNA reads TGTGCCAGCAGCTCCACACCCCACCATGGCCAAGAGACCCAGTACTTC. Translated, it gives CASSSTPHHGQETQYF.

This sequence joins TRBV15 and TRBJ2-7; TRBD1 matches at 8 bases. The CDR3 has 15 amino acids. Germline V gene lookup returns CDR1 LNHNV and CDR2 YYDKDF (reference sequence). V shed 0 bases and J 5 bases; nucleotides not matched to a gene: 6. CDR3 DNA: TGTGCCACCAGCAGAGATAGGACAGGGAGAAACGAGCAGTACTTC. Protein: CATSRDRTGRNEQYF.

The gene calls are TRBV29-1 and TRBJ1-1; D unresolved. The ends were cut back, 6 bases at V and 2 bases at J, with 13 bases in the middle. The CDR3 length is 13 residues. Germline V gene data show CDR1 as SQVTM and CDR2 as ANQGSEA. The CDR3 here is CSVIGGFNTEAFF. The CDR3 DNA sequence: TGCAGCGTCATAGGAGGATTTAACACTGAAGCTTTCTTT.